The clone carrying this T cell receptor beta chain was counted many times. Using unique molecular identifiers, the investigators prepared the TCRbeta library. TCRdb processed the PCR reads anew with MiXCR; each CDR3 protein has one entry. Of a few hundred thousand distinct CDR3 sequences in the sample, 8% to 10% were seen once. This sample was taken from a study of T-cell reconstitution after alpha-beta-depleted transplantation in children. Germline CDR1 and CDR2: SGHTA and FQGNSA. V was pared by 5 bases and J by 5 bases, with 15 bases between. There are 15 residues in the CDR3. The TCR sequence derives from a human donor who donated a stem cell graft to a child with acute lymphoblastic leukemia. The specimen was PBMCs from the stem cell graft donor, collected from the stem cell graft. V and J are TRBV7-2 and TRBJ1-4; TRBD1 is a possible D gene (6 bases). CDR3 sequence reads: CASSKQGGVNEKLFF. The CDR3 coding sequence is TGTGCCAGCAGCAAGCAAGGGGGGGTGAATGAAAAACTGTTTTTT.